This is a list of T cell receptor beta chains from one sample in a study of human T cells and chemical hapten exposure. One entry per CDR3 protein results from TCRdb running MiXCR on the RACE reads. The sample includes about 37,000 distinct CDR3 sequences, around 6.5% of them seen just once. Sequences were derived from whole blood, sampled in connection with sensitization to the hapten diphenylcyclopropenone (DPC). The receptors come from a woman aged 25 to 39 with alopecia areata. Some clones in this sample may be carry-over from other donors' samples. The CDR3 runs from the conserved cysteine through the conserved F or W. D genes are given only for firm matches. For some rows the clone size is stated as once, few or many, or as a class when expanded; others skip it.

j_call: TRBJ1-5
clone_size: few
d_call: -
cdr3_length: 14
v_call: TRBV2
cdr3_nt: TGTGCCAGCAGTGAATTGGACCCCTATCAGCCCCAGCATTTT
cdr3_aa: CASSELDPYQPQHF

j_call: TRBJ2-7
clone_size: few
d_call: TRBD1
cdr3_length: 15
v_call: TRBV10-2
cdr3_nt: TGCGCCAGCAGATCTCCCTCAGGGGGCGCGGGCGAGCAGTACTTC
cdr3_aa: CASRSPSGGAGEQYF

j_call: TRBJ2-1
clone_size: many
d_call: -
cdr3_length: 14
v_call: TRBV6-2/TRBV6-3
cdr3_nt: TGTGCCAGCAGTTACTCGAATGTTGTCAATGAGCAGTTCTTC
cdr3_aa: CASSYSNVVNEQFF

j_call: TRBJ1-6
clone_size: many
d_call: -
cdr3_length: 14
v_call: TRBV7-9
cdr3_nt: TGTGCCAGCAGCTTAGAGGGATATAATTCACCCCTCCACTTT
cdr3_aa: CASSLEGYNSPLHF

j_call: TRBJ1-6
clone_size: few
d_call: -
cdr3_length: 16
v_call: TRBV10-3
cdr3_nt: TGTGCCATCAGTGAGTTAGGAGGGGGGTATAATTCACCCCTCCACTTT
cdr3_aa: CAISELGGGYNSPLHF

j_call: TRBJ2-1
clone_size: -
d_call: -
cdr3_length: 13
v_call: TRBV7-2
cdr3_nt: TGTGCCAGCAGCTTTCCCTGGGGGAATGAGCAGTTCTTC
cdr3_aa: CASSFPWGNEQFF

j_call: TRBJ2-7
clone_size: -
d_call: -
cdr3_length: 12
v_call: TRBV7-9
cdr3_nt: TGTGCCAGCAGCTTGGTTGCCTACGAGCAGTACTTC
cdr3_aa: CASSLVAYEQYF

j_call: TRBJ2-1
clone_size: -
d_call: TRBD2
cdr3_length: 16
v_call: TRBV7-8
cdr3_nt: TGTGCCAGCAGCGCCATCCTAGCGGGGGGATTGGGTGAGCAGTTCTTC
cdr3_aa: CASSAILAGGLGEQFF

j_call: TRBJ1-6
clone_size: few
d_call: -
cdr3_length: 14
v_call: TRBV7-3
cdr3_nt: TGTGCCAGCAGCTTAAACAGGAAGAATTCACCCCTCCACTTT
cdr3_aa: CASSLNRKNSPLHF

j_call: TRBJ1-2
clone_size: -
d_call: -
cdr3_length: 15
v_call: TRBV5-4
cdr3_nt: TGTGCCAGCAGCTTGGACTCCCCGGGCGTAAGTGGCTACACCTTC
cdr3_aa: CASSLDSPGVSGYTF

j_call: TRBJ1-2
clone_size: -
d_call: -
cdr3_length: 14
v_call: TRBV7-2
cdr3_nt: TGTGCCAGCAGCTTAGCGTTAGCGGAGCATGGCTACACCTTC
cdr3_aa: CASSLALAEHGYTF

j_call: TRBJ2-1
clone_size: few
d_call: -
cdr3_length: 15
v_call: TRBV7-2
cdr3_nt: TGTGCCAGCATCCTGGGTAGCAGGACCTACAATGAGCAGTTCTTC
cdr3_aa: CASILGSRTYNEQFF

j_call: TRBJ1-5
clone_size: few
d_call: -
cdr3_length: 12
v_call: TRBV6-2/TRBV6-3
cdr3_nt: TGTGCCAGCAGTATCCCGGTAGGACCCCAGCATTTT
cdr3_aa: CASSIPVGPQHF

j_call: TRBJ1-2
clone_size: many
d_call: -
cdr3_length: 15
v_call: TRBV7-8
cdr3_nt: TGTGCCAGCAGCTTAAGGGTTAGAAGGATGGGTGGCTACACCTTC
cdr3_aa: CASSLRVRRMGGYTF

j_call: TRBJ1-5
clone_size: -
d_call: -
cdr3_length: 16
v_call: TRBV6-2/TRBV6-3
cdr3_nt: TGTGCCAGCAGTGTCGACGAGGAGGAAGCCAATCAGCCCCAGCATTTT
cdr3_aa: CASSVDEEEANQPQHF

j_call: TRBJ2-6
clone_size: few
d_call: -
cdr3_length: 15
v_call: TRBV14
cdr3_nt: TGTGCCAGCAGCCGCCAACTTACTGGGGCCAACGTCCTGACTTTC
cdr3_aa: CASSRQLTGANVLTF

j_call: TRBJ2-2
clone_size: few
d_call: TRBD1
cdr3_length: 16
v_call: TRBV7-3
cdr3_nt: TGTGCCAGCAGCTCTGTCAGGGGGCTCGGCACCGGGGAGCTGTTTTTT
cdr3_aa: CASSSVRGLGTGELFF

j_call: TRBJ2-1
clone_size: -
d_call: -
cdr3_length: 14
v_call: TRBV27
cdr3_nt: TGTGCCAGCAGTTTACTGGACCGAAACAATGAGCAGTTCTTC
cdr3_aa: CASSLLDRNNEQFF

j_call: TRBJ2-3
clone_size: many
d_call: TRBD1
cdr3_length: 15
v_call: TRBV6-1
cdr3_nt: TGTGCCAGCAGTGAAACAGGGGACAGCACAGATACGCAGTATTTT
cdr3_aa: CASSETGDSTDTQYF

j_call: TRBJ1-1
clone_size: -
d_call: -
cdr3_length: 17
v_call: TRBV6-5
cdr3_nt: TGTGCCAGCACCAGGACAAGAGGGAGAGGGGGAGGGACTGAAGCTTTCTTT
cdr3_aa: CASTRTRGRGGGTEAFF

j_call: TRBJ2-1
clone_size: -
d_call: -
cdr3_length: 14
v_call: TRBV27
cdr3_nt: TGTGCCAGCAGTTTATCTACGGGGGGCAGTGAGCAGTTCTTC
cdr3_aa: CASSLSTGGSEQFF

j_call: TRBJ1-2
clone_size: many
d_call: -
cdr3_length: 13
v_call: TRBV12-3/TRBV12-4
cdr3_nt: TGTGCCAGCAGTTTGGAGACCGCACAGGGCTACACCTTC
cdr3_aa: CASSLETAQGYTF

j_call: TRBJ1-2
clone_size: many
d_call: -
cdr3_length: 15
v_call: TRBV7-6
cdr3_nt: TGTGCCAGCAGCACCTCCTCAGGGGAGGCCTATGGCTACACCTTC
cdr3_aa: CASSTSSGEAYGYTF

j_call: TRBJ2-7
clone_size: few
d_call: -
cdr3_length: 15
v_call: TRBV3-2
cdr3_nt: TGTGCCAGCAGCCAAGAAGGCGGGTGGCACTACGAGCAGTACTTC
cdr3_aa: CASSQEGGWHYEQYF

j_call: TRBJ2-3
clone_size: many
d_call: TRBD1
cdr3_length: 15
v_call: TRBV12-3/TRBV12-4
cdr3_nt: TGTGCCAGCAGTAAGACAGGGGGCTCCACAGATACGCAGTATTTT
cdr3_aa: CASSKTGGSTDTQYF

j_call: TRBJ2-7
clone_size: -
d_call: TRBD2
cdr3_length: 17
v_call: TRBV5-1
cdr3_nt: TGCGCCAGCAGCCCCGGGACTAGCGGGGGATTATCCTACGAGCAGTACTTC
cdr3_aa: CASSPGTSGGLSYEQYF

j_call: TRBJ2-5
clone_size: -
d_call: -
cdr3_length: 14
v_call: TRBV7-2
cdr3_nt: TGTGCCAGCAGCTTAGGAGGGGTCCAAGAGACCCAGTACTTC
cdr3_aa: CASSLGGVQETQYF

j_call: TRBJ1-1
clone_size: -
d_call: TRBD1
cdr3_length: 13
v_call: TRBV28
cdr3_nt: TGTGCCAGCAGGCGCACTGACAGGGATGAAGCTTTCTTT
cdr3_aa: CASRRTDRDEAFF

j_call: TRBJ2-7
clone_size: -
d_call: -
cdr3_length: 15
v_call: TRBV20-1
cdr3_nt: TGCAGTGCTAGGAAAGTTGGCCGGGGGGCTTACGAGCAGTACTTC
cdr3_aa: CSARKVGRGAYEQYF

j_call: TRBJ2-1
clone_size: -
d_call: -
cdr3_length: 12
v_call: TRBV28
cdr3_nt: TGTGCCAGCAGTATGCCGACAGGCCCGGGGTTCTTC
cdr3_aa: CASSMPTGPGFF

j_call: TRBJ2-1
clone_size: few
d_call: -
cdr3_length: 12
v_call: TRBV5-4
cdr3_nt: TGTGCCAGCAGCTCTGTCGCGCCGGAGCAGTTCTTC
cdr3_aa: CASSSVAPEQFF

j_call: TRBJ2-7
clone_size: many
d_call: -
cdr3_length: 12
v_call: TRBV28
cdr3_nt: TGTGCCAGCACCCTGGACGGCTACGAGCAGTACTTC
cdr3_aa: CASTLDGYEQYF

j_call: TRBJ1-4
clone_size: -
d_call: -
cdr3_length: 16
v_call: TRBV4-1
cdr3_nt: TGCGCCAGCAGCCAGCTCGTTGACAGCCATAATGAAAAACTGTTTTTT
cdr3_aa: CASSQLVDSHNEKLFF